This T cell receptor (beta chain) was captured by sequencing in a study of blood T cell repertoires in COVID-19. About the research overall: Spain, Italy and the United States supplied samples that represented acute and convalescent COVID-19. In each case, the material was cDNA or gDNA derived from T cells, B-cell-depleted T cells, or PBMCs.

TCRdb's copy holds only in-frame clones and misses some; the assay was immunoSEQ multiplex PCR. The sample includes more than 55,000 clones, 70% to 80% of them seen just once. Concerning this clone: One end of the junction varies from germline; a read error may be responsible.

The germline CDR1 and CDR2 sequences are SSHAT and FNYEAQ (reference sequence). This CDR3 contains 15 residues. The sequence was collected from a human donor in a cohort sampled during active COVID-19. Sequencing was performed on peripheral blood. The genes are TRBV7-7 and TRBJ2-1; possibly TRBD1 for D (5 bases). CDR3 residues: CASSKGQKGHNEQFF. The CDR3 DNA is TGTGCTAGCAGCAAAGGCCAGAAGGGGCACAATGAGCAGTTCTTC. The variable domain in full, with the rest retrieved from reference TRBV7-7 and TRBJ2-1, is GAGVSQSPRYKVTKRGQDVTLRCDPISSHATLYWYQQALGQGPEFLTYFNYEAQPDKSGLPSDRFSAERPEGSISTLTIQRTEQRDSAMYRCASSKGQKGHNEQFFGPGTRLTVL.